This T cell receptor (beta chain) was documented in a study of a mutant IDH1 vaccine in newly diagnosed glioma (dated by TCRdb to about 2021). About the investigation overall: Across visits V03 through V10, patients got a total of eight vaccinations, given in weeks 1, 3, 5, 7, 11, 15, 19 and 23. Peripheral blood samples were drawn at six visits, namely V03 (baseline), V05, V07, V10, V12 and V13. Vaccination started 4-6 weeks after radiotherapy alone, or was given together with temozolomide cycles in the groups whose treatment included chemotherapy. Prior to enrollment, standard therapy consisting of radiotherapy alone, temozolomide alone, or radiochemotherapy with temozolomide had been administered to patients, with the combination being received by most patients. For exploratory analyses, longitudinal TCRB deep sequencing was carried out in approximately 25 treated patients wherever samples were available. The approximately 32 treated patients were roughly 62% male and around 40% female, with a mean age of around 40 years. The research as a whole found: Immune responses induced by the vaccine were seen in roughly 95% of patients across multiple MHC alleles. PBMC samples for TCRB deep sequencing were selected based on availability. No apparent relationship was observed between pseudoprogression and alterations in the top peripheral T cell clonotypes detected by TCRB sequencing. The authors stated that sample limitations prevented analyses of patient blood samples from being reproduced.

The library was obtained by the immunoSEQ multiplex PCR assay. Rearranged TCR beta chain sequences were amplified using the hsTCRB Kit according to the manufacturer's protocol. Sequencing of TCRB libraries was carried out on an Illumina MiSeq. The original methods were these. The kit vendor's proprietary platform handled demultiplexing, trimming and gene mapping. TCRdb mirrors the immuneACCESS table, restricted to in-frame sequences. Some clones are absent from its copies; in checked studies, under half trace to an unresolved V gene, and the reason for the others is unknown. Clone size and V and J calls were adopted from that table, with D and trimming inferred from the DNA. A total of some 60,000 clones appear in this sample, roughly 80% of them only once. The ten largest clones represent over 4.5% of the sample. A word on this clone: The target of this receptor is not known. The input lacks base qualities; no much larger clone sits a single base away.

The germline V gene gives CDR1 as SGHVS and CDR2 as FNYEAQ. The CDR3, cysteine through phenylalanine, is 15 amino acids long. Left in the record is the CDR3 DNA by itself, 45 bases read in frame from the first base. Trimming removed 5 bases from V and 5 bases from J; the gene matches leave 6 bases unexplained. This sample's time point label indicates: week 11, during vaccination. A 20-mer mutant IDH1 peptide at 300 micrograms in Montanide made up each vaccine dose, which was injected subcutaneously together with topical imiquimod. Donors had newly diagnosed WHO grade 3 or 4 IDH1-mutant astrocytomas with loss of nuclear ATRX. The samples were drawn from NOA16, a multicentre, single-arm, open-label phase I trial in Germany that tested a mutant IDH1 peptide vaccine in humans for the first time. The DNeasy Blood and Tissue Kit was used to extract genomic DNA from EDTA blood for TCRB sequencing.

This TCR was sampled from a middle-aged man with glioma. Recombination linked TRBV7-6 to TRBJ2-1; TRBD1 agrees with 10 junctional bases. Sequences were derived from PBMCs, sampled from a glioma patient whose treatment included an IDH1 peptide vaccine. The CDR3 protein sequence reads: CASSVDRGLNNEQFF. The nucleotide sequence is given as TGTGCCAGCAGCGTGGACAGGGGGTTGAACAATGAGCAGTTCTTC.